The 7 T cell receptor beta chains below all came from one sample that was sequenced in a study of metastatic and nonmetastatic thyroid tumors. There were no patients who had received any treatment before thyroid surgery. TCRdb re-analyzed the PCR reads using MiXCR. Of over 30,000 clones listed, 15% to 20% were seen once; the top ten hold 9.5% to 15%. Input material: blood. These receptors all come from a male donor with papillary thyroid cancer or a benign thyroid nodule (not recorded which). Some clones in this sample may be carry-over from other donors' samples.

This chain links TRBV4-2 with TRBJ2-5, with 11 bases fitting TRBD2. Germline V gene sequence: CDR1 LGHNA, CDR2 YNFKEQ. V shed 1 base and J 2 bases; nucleotides not matched to a gene: 6. This CDR3 has 17 amino acids. The CDR3 bases are TGTGCCAGCAGCCAAGGCCACCGACTAGCGGGACAAGAGACCCAGTACTTC. Its protein is CASSQGHRLAGQETQYF.

The sample holds many counts of this clone. The V call is TRBV18, the J call TRBJ2-1; TRBD1 aligns across 8 bases. The CDR3 is made up of 16 amino acids. Germline-derived CDR1 and CDR2 are KGHSH and LQKENI. V shed 5 bases and J 2 bases; nucleotides not matched to a gene: 8. The CDR3 loop is CASSSDRGGTYNEQFF. In DNA form, the CDR3 reads TGTGCCAGCTCATCCGACAGGGGTGGCACCTACAATGAGCAGTTCTTC.

By share, this clone counts as medium-sized. The genes are TRBV6-1 and TRBJ1-5; the D is unclear. The V gene lost 6 bases and the J gene lost 6 bases, with 12 bases spanning the gap. Germline V gene sequence: CDR1 MNHNS, CDR2 SASEGT. The CDR3 is 13 residues long. CDR3 bases: TGTGCCAGCAGCCAGCGATCAGGTCAGCCCCAGCATTTT. Its protein product is CASSQRSGQPQHF.

Concerning this clone itself: One junction end disagrees with the germline gene, perhaps due to a read error. The V call is TRBV6-2 or TRBV6-3, the J call TRBJ1-6, with a weak D call TRBD1 (6 bases). There are 16 residues in the CDR3. Per germline, CDR1 MNHEY and CDR2 SVGEGT. CDR3 loop: CASSYGGGSYMSPLDF. The CDR3 coding sequence is TGTGCCAGCAGTTACGGAGGGGGGTCCTATATGTCACCCCTCGACTTT.

This clone has a count of ten or more. The chain has TRBV18 and TRBJ2-1; D call uncertain. In germline, CDR1 is KGHSH, CDR2 LQKENI. Trimming took off 4 bases at V and 5 bases at J, with 9 bases between the two ends. This CDR3 spans 13 amino acids. The chain's CDR3 is CASSQIDHNEQFF. CDR3 coding DNA: TGTGCCAGCTCACAGATAGATCACAATGAGCAGTTCTTC. The whole variable domain, remainder taken from reference TRBV18 and TRBJ2-1, is NAGVMQNPRHLVRRRGQEARLRCSPMKGHSHVYWYRQLPEEGLKFMVYLQKENIIDESGMPKERFSAEFPKEGPSILRIQQVVRGDSAAYFCASSQIDHNEQFFGPGTRLTVL.

This sequence joins TRBV12-3 or TRBV12-4 and TRBJ1-2, with D maybe TRBD1 (6 bases). V was trimmed by 7 bases and J by 5 bases, leaving 14 bases between them. The CDR3 extends over 13 amino acids. DNA of the CDR3: TGTGCCAGCACCACCCAGGGGTTTTATGGCTACACCTTC. This encodes CASTTQGFYGYTF.

This clone appeared many times. The chain carries TRBV5-1 and TRBJ2-1; D unresolved. The V end lost 0 bases, the J end lost 2 bases, and 6 bases lay between the germline ends. CDR1 and CDR2 from the germline V gene are SGHRS and YFSETQ. The CDR3 covers 14 residues. CDR3 amino acids: CASSLAYTYNEQFF. The CDR3 DNA follows: TGCGCCAGCAGCTTGGCCTACACCTACAATGAGCAGTTCTTC.